This T cell receptor (beta chain) was found in a study of cytomegalovirus exposure and HLA in healthy donors. The V and J ends lost 2 bases and 0 bases, in that order; junction bases with no gene match: 4. Germline assignment: CDR1 SGHDT and CDR2 YYEEEE. The CDR3 length is 16 residues. Profiled with immunoSEQ multiplex PCR; TCRdb holds only in-frame clones, not every one. The repertoire holds over 200,000 clones, with 70% to 90% as singletons. The source is a woman aged 18-29 years in good health and CMV-seronegative. V and J are TRBV5-6 and TRBJ2-1; 8 bases align to TRBD2. Sequencing was carried out using PBMCs. The CDR3 reads CASSLDAGGSYNEQFF. In DNA form, the CDR3 reads TGTGCCAGCAGCTTAGATGCGGGAGGCTCCTACAATGAGCAGTTCTTC. Looking up the rest from reference TRBV5-6 and TRBJ2-1 gives the full variable domain: DAGVTQSPTHLIKTRGQQVTLRCSPKSGHDTVSWYQQALGQGPQFIFQYYEEEERQRGNFPDRFSGHQFPNYSSELNVNALLLGDSALYLCASSLDAGGSYNEQFFGPGTRLTVL.